The following is a T cell receptor (beta chain) sequence with its context. The target antigen is unknown. The sample belongs to a study of post-analysis software for immune sequencing data. Looking at the study overall: The patients showed relapsing-remitting, secondary progressive and progressive-relapsing multiple sclerosis courses.

Between the trimmed V and J ends, which lost 0 bases and 10 bases, there was a span of 10 bases. This CDR3 has 14 residues. CDR1 MNHEY and CDR2 SVGEGT come from the germline V gene. The TCR beta cDNA libraries contained unique molecular identifiers. Input populations of about 0.9 to 10 million T cells gave rise to approximately 500,000 cDNA molecules. TCRdb recomputed calls from the PCR reads with MiXCR, one row per CDR3 protein. The sample has approximately 730,000 distinct CDR3 sequences; around 45% are singletons. Study-level results: Among five TRBV segments more frequent in patients than controls were TRBV5-6, TRBV5-1 and TRBV20-1. Controls had significantly higher normalized Chao1 diversity than multiple sclerosis patients. The F measure placed samples prepared in the same batch into strongly shared clusters.

This chain connects TRBV6-2 or TRBV6-3 to TRBJ1-6; D is unresolved. This receptor was obtained from a girl aged 10 to 17 with multiple sclerosis. The specimen was blood. CDR3 residues: CASSYSSNDSPLHF. The CDR3 DNA follows: TGTGCCAGCAGTTACTCCTCGAACGACTCACCCCTCCACTTT.